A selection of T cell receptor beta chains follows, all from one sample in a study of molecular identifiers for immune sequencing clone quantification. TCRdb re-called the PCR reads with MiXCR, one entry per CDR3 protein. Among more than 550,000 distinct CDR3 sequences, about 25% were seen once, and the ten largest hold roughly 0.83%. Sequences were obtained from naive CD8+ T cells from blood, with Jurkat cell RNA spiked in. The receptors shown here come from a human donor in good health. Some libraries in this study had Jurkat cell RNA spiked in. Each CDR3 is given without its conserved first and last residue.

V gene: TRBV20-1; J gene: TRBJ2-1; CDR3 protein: SAEQGMPYDEQF
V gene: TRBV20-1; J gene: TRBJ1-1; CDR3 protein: SARDGIGYLTEAF
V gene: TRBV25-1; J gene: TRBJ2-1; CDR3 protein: ASSEYLGEQF
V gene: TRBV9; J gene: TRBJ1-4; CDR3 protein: ASSASGTTEKLF
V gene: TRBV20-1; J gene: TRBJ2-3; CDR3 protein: SARDLSDGTPGGGTQY
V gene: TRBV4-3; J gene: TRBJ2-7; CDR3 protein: ASSQDLRGPHEQY
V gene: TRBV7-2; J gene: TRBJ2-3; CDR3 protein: ASSSTAGGPDTQY
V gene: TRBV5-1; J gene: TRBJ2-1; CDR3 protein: ASSLSPGTAYNEQF
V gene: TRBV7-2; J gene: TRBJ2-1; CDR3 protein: AGSLAGILGQNYNEQF
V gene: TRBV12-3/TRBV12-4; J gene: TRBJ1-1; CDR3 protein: ASRKTGPNTEAF
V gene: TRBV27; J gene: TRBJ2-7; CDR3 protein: ASGFGLEQY
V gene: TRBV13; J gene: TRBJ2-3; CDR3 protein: ASSPPGTNTDTQY
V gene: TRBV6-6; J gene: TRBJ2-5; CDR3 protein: ASWTPQGRWGETQY
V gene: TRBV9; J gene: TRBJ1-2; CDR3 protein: ASSGTGEGGGYT
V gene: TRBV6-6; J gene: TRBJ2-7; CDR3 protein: ASSYGEYEQY
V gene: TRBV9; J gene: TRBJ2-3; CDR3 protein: ASSLVHGGTDTQY
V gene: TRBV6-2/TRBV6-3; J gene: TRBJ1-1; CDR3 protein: ASGNPSRGRMDTEAF
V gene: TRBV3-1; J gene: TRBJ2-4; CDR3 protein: ASSQVSTSGGYRGKNIQY
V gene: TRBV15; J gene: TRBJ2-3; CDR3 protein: ATSDTDTQY
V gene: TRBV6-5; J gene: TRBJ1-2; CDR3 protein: ASSYDGPYGYT
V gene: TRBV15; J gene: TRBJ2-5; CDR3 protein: ATSQTVYQETQY
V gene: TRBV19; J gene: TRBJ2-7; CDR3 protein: ACSITAIPYEQY
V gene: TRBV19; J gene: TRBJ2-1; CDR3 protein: ASTDSNEQF
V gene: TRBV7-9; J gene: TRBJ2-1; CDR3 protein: ASSLVSGRVGNEQF
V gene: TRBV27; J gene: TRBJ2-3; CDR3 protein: ASSNADTQY
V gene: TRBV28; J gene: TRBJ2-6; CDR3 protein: ASSLFRGANVLT
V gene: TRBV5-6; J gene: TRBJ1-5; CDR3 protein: ASSFGPGGNQPQH
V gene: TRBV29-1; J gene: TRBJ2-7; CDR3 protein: SVEDRWGSSAPY
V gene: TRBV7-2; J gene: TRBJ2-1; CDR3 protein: ASSDKLGLAGGHNEQF
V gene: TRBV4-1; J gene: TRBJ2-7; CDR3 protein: ASSQDSPGSYEQY
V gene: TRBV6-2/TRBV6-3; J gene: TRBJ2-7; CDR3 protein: ASRPEDIFYEQY
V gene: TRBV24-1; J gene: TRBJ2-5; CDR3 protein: ATSDRHRETQY
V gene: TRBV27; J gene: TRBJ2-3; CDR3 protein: ASSSLLNLGSTDTQY
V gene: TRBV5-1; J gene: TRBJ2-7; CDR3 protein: ASSFPTSGSHEQY
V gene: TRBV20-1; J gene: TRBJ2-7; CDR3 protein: SARVLGISYEQY
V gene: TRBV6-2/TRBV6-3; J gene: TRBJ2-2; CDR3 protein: ASSSITLTSKNTGELF
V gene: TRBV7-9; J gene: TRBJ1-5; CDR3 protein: ASSPGWNQPQH
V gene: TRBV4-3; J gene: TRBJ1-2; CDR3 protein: ASSQRSGIVRGYT
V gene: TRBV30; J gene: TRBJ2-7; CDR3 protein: AWAGETYEQY
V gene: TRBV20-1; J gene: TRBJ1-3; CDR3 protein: SAQPGAGNTIY
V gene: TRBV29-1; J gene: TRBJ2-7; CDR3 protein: SVHGLGSEQY
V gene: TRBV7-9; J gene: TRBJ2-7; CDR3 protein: ASSLAVGELAYEQY
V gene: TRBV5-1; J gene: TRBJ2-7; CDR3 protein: ASSPHEGTTYEQY
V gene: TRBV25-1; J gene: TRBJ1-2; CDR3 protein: ASSEFDRRESYT